This T cell receptor (beta chain) appears in the sequencing data of a study of immune characterization of retroperitoneal liposarcoma. TCRdb re-analysed the PCR reads in MiXCR, keeping a single row per CDR3 protein. This sample has approximately 10,000 distinct CDR3 sequences, with around a quarter found just once. By share, this clonotype ranks as medium-sized. The CDR3 sequence is 19 residues long. Germline-derived CDR1 and CDR2 are LGHNT and FRNRAP. V lost 0 bases and J lost 2; bases outside the gene matches: 16. This sequence was found in a male donor with retroperitoneal liposarcoma. The gene calls are TRBV12-5 and TRBJ2-7; TRBD1 matches 7 bases. The sequencing sample was made of tumor tissue. CDR3 residues: CASGLVPGQLAKGAYEQYF. Written as DNA, the CDR3 is TGTGCTAGTGGTTTGGTACCGGGACAGCTGGCTAAGGGCGCCTACGAGCAGTACTTC.